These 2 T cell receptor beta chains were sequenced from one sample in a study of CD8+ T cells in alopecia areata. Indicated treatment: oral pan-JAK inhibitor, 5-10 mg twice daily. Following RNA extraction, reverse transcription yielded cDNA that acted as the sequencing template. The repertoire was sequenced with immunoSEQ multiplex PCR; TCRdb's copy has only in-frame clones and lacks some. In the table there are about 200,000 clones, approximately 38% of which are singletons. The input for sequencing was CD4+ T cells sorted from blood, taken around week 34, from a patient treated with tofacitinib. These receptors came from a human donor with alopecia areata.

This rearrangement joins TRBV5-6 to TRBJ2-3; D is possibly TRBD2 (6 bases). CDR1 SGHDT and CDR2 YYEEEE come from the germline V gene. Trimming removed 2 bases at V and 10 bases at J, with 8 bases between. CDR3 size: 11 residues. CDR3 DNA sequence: TGTGCCAGCAGCTTAGGGGAGGCGCAGTATTTT. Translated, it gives CASSLGEAQYF. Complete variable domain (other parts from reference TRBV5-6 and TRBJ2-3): DAGVTQSPTHLIKTRGQQVTLRCSPKSGHDTVSWYQQALGQGPQFIFQYYEEEERQRGNFPDRFSGHQFPNYSSELNVNALLLGDSALYLCASSLGEAQYFGPGTRLTVL.

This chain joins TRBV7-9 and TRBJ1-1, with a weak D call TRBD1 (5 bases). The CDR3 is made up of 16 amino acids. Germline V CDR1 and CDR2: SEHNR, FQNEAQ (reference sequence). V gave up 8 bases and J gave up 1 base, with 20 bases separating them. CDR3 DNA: TGTGCCAGCGAGCGGGCGGGCGGACACAAGAACACTGAAGCTTTCTTT. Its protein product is CASERAGGHKNTEAFF.